What follows are 22 T cell receptor beta chains derived from one specimen sequenced in a study of cytomegalovirus exposure and HLA in healthy donors. Vbeta (60) and Jbeta (13) primers were used in the PCR. Sequenced by immunoSEQ multiplex PCR; TCRdb stores in-frame clones only, minus some. The sample totals tens of thousands of clones. Sequencing was performed on PBMCs. Source of these receptors: a man between 18 and 29 years old in good health and CMV-seropositive.

CDR3 in DNA: TGTGCCAGCAGCTTAGAGGGACTAGCGGGAGGCTCTAGCACAGATACGCAGTATTTT. The encoded protein is CASSLEGLAGGSSTDTQYF. J is TRBJ2-3 and V is TRBV13, with 15 bases aligning to TRBD2. The germline gives CDR1 PRHDT, CDR2 FYEKMQ (reference sequence). The CDR3 spans 19 residues. Unmatched junction bases numbered 5, after V lost 1 base and J lost 0 bases.

V usage is TRBV9 and J usage is TRBJ2-3; tentatively, D is TRBD2 (6 bases). This CDR3 comprises 14 residues. Between the trimmed V and J ends, which lost 2 bases and 2 bases, there was a span of 9 bases. Germline loops: CDR1 SGDLS, CDR2 YYNGEE. The DNA for the CDR3 is TGTGCCAGCAGCGTCCGGGACTTCACAGATACGCAGTATTTT. This encodes CASSVRDFTDTQYF.

The CDR3 reads CASSLALSAAETQYF. The CDR3 DNA reads TGCGCCAGCAGCTTAGCCCTTAGCGCTGCAGAGACCCAGTACTTC. The rearrangement links TRBV5-1 to TRBJ2-5; weak D call: TRBD2 (5 bases). Germline lookup yields CDR1 SGHRS and CDR2 YFSETQ. The CDR3 runs to 15 residues. V shed 2 bases and J shed 4 bases, with 15 bases lying between them.

The genes are TRBV7-2 and TRBJ2-1; 7 positions agree with TRBD2. This CDR3 contains 15 residues. The V gene end was trimmed by 5 bases and the J gene end by 0 bases; junction bases not matched to a gene: 4. Germline V CDR1 and CDR2: SGHTA, FQGNSA. The chain's CDR3 is CASSMGTTSYNEQFF. For the CDR3, the DNA is TGTGCCAGCAGCATGGGGACTACCTCCTACAATGAGCAGTTCTTC.

To note about this clone: Because the CDR3's place on the DNA is in doubt, the DNA is left out and the CDR3 is given as listed by TCRdb. V is TRBV5-5 and J is TRBJ2-7; the table's TRBD1 call for D was not verified on the DNA. Per the germline V gene, CDR1 is SGHKS and CDR2 is YYEKEE (reference sequence). Termini included, the CDR3 measures 15 amino acids. The chain's CDR3 is CASSFGPGGDYEQYF.

The chain couples TRBV7-6 to TRBJ1-2; TRBD1 might be the D (5 bases). The CDR3 runs 16 residues. Germline V gene sequence: CDR1 SGHVS, CDR2 FNYEAQ. Trimming pared 5 bases from V and 6 bases from J, leaving 22 bases between. This CDR3 reads CASSLEKGWDFNGYTF. In nucleotides, the CDR3 is TGTGCCAGCAGCCTGGAAAAGGGGTGGGATTTCAATGGCTACACCTTC.

J is TRBJ2-5 and V is TRBV9, with TRBD2 matching over 9 bases. The CDR3 runs to 15 residues. Trimming cost V 2 bases and J 5 bases; bases outside gene matches: 7. Germline loops: CDR1 SGDLS, CDR2 YYNGEE. CDR3 sequence: CASSVGTSSEETQYF. CDR3 nucleotide sequence: TGTGCCAGCAGCGTTGGGACTAGCTCGGAGGAGACCCAGTACTTC.

The chain couples TRBV11-2 to TRBJ2-7, with 11 positions matching TRBD1. CDR3 length: 14 residues. Germline V CDR1 and CDR2: SGHAT, FQNNGV. With V trimmed by 5 bases and J by 7 bases, 7 bases remained unmatched. Here the CDR3 reads CASSRGQGGLEQYF. In DNA form, the CDR3 reads TGTGCCAGCAGCCGGGGACAGGGGGGCTTGGAGCAGTACTTC.

The CDR3 nucleotides are TGTGCCAGCAGTTTTACTAGCGGCAATGAGCAGTTCTTC. Translated, it gives CASSFTSGNEQFF. The chain joins TRBV27 to TRBJ2-1; the match to TRBD2 covers 8 bases. Germline assignment: CDR1 MNHEY and CDR2 SMNVEV (reference sequence). The CDR3 length is 13 residues. With V trimmed by 3 bases and J by 6 bases, 1 base remained unmatched.

The chain is built from TRBV28 and TRBJ2-5; the match to TRBD2 covers 9 bases. The CDR3 totals 16 residues. Unmatched junction bases numbered 12, after V lost 6 bases and J lost 4 bases. The V gene's germline CDR1 is MDHEN and CDR2 SYDVKM. CDR3 bases: TGTGCCAGCAGGGATGGACTCGGCGGGAGGGGAGAGACCCAGTACTTC. This sequence encodes CASRDGLGGRGETQYF.

J is TRBJ1-6 and V is TRBV7-9; TRBD1 matches 7 bases. Germline-derived CDR1 and CDR2 are SEHNR and FQNEAQ (reference sequence). The CDR3 contains 15 residues. The V and J ends lost 5 bases and 8 bases, in that order; junction bases with no gene match: 9. The DNA for the CDR3 is TGTGCCAGCAGCATTGGACAGGTGATCGATTCACCCCTCCACTTT. Translation gives CASSIGQVIDSPLHF.

The chain carries TRBV5-6 and TRBJ1-3; D is uncertain. Trimming cost V 2 bases and J 0 bases, with 6 bases left between them. This CDR3 region has 14 residues. Germline V lookup: CDR1 SGHDT, CDR2 YYEEEE. For the CDR3, the DNA is TGTGCCAGCAGCTTCGGGGACTCTGGAAACACCATATATTTT. Translated: CASSFGDSGNTIYF.

As to this clone: The same CDR3 is also encoded by other DNA sequences in this sample. This chain links TRBV11-2 with TRBJ2-3, with a weak D call TRBD1 (5 bases). Looked up from germline, CDR1 is SGHAT and CDR2 is FQNNGV. This CDR3 region has 14 residues. V was trimmed by 1 base and J by 3 bases, leaving 8 bases between them. The CDR3 bases are TGTGCCAGCAGCTTAGGACAGAGTACAGATACGCAGTATTTT. Translated: CASSLGQSTDTQYF.

This rearrangement joins TRBV25-1 to TRBJ2-7, with no clear D. Trimming removed 4 bases from V and 0 bases from J, with 7 bases in between. The CDR3 has 13 residues. Germline V gene lookup returns CDR1 MGHDK and CDR2 SYGVNS. The CDR3 loop reads CASSGQNSYEQYF. The DNA of the CDR3 is TGTGCCAGCAGTGGTCAGAACTCCTACGAGCAGTACTTC.

The chain joins TRBV18 to TRBJ2-7, with D possibly TRBD2 on 5 matching bases. Trimming removed 2 bases from V and 0 bases from J, with 8 bases in between. The germline CDR1 and CDR2 sequences are KGHSH and LQKENI. This CDR3 spans 14 amino acids. The CDR3 loop is CASSPERTSYEQYF. CDR3 nucleotides: TGTGCCAGCTCACCAGAGCGGACCTCCTACGAGCAGTACTTC.

The chain carries TRBV5-6 and TRBJ2-4, with 16 positions matching TRBD2. Germline V gene data show CDR1 as SGHDT and CDR2 as YYEEEE. V trimming: 0 bases; J trimming: 7 bases; junction bases outside the gene matches: 7. CDR3 size: 18 residues. Here the CDR3 reads CASSLAGTSGRARNIQYF. For the CDR3, the DNA is TGTGCCAGCAGCTTGGCCGGGACTAGCGGGAGGGCCAGGAACATTCAGTACTTC.

The rearrangement joins TRBV4-1 to TRBJ2-3, with 11 positions matching TRBD2. Trimming took 3 bases from V and 6 from J; bases not matched to a gene: 17. CDR1 is MGHRA, CDR2 YSYEKL, per germline. There are 19 residues in the CDR3. Here the CDR3 DNA reads TGCGCCAGCAGCCACCCCCGGGGGGGACTAGCGGAGCTCTCCGATACGCAGTATTTT. Translation gives CASSHPRGGLAELSDTQYF.

This sequence joins TRBV28 and TRBJ1-2, with D uncertain. The CDR3 contains 15 residues. V was cut by 2 bases and J by 0 bases, with 10 bases left in between. Germline V lookup: CDR1 MDHEN, CDR2 SYDVKM. CDR3: CASSLSRRANYGYTF. CDR3 nucleotides: TGTGCCAGCAGTTTAAGCCGGAGAGCTAACTATGGCTACACCTTC.

The chain carries TRBV5-1 and TRBJ2-1; perhaps TRBD1 as D (6 bases). Looked up from germline, CDR1 is SGHRS and CDR2 is YFSETQ. Trimming took 0 bases from V and 0 from J, leaving 7 bases between them. CDR3 length equals 15 residues. CDR3 nucleotides: TGCGCCAGCAGCTTGGGGGACATCTCCTACAATGAGCAGTTCTTC. Translated, it gives CASSLGDISYNEQFF.

V gene TRBV27 combines with J gene TRBJ2-1; 7 bases map to TRBD2. The CDR3 covers 14 residues. Germline V gene sequence: CDR1 MNHEY, CDR2 SMNVEV (reference sequence). The V segment lost 4 bases and the J segment 6 bases; nucleotides outside the gene matches: 6. The CDR3 spells CASSYGGGPNEQFF. Written as DNA, the CDR3 is TGTGCCAGCAGTTATGGGGGAGGGCCCAATGAGCAGTTCTTC.

This chain joins TRBV25-1 and TRBJ2-3; 8 nucleotides match TRBD1. J was trimmed by 5 bases and V by 3 bases; bases with no gene match: 7. Germline CDR1 is MGHDK and CDR2 is SYGVNS. This CDR3 has 15 amino acids. The DNA of the CDR3 is TGTGCCAGCAGTGACCAGAGGACAGGGAGAGATACGCAGTATTTT. It translates to CASSDQRTGRDTQYF.

The chain joins TRBV30 to TRBJ2-5; the match to TRBD1 covers 10 bases. The CDR3 covers 15 residues. Germline assignment: CDR1 GTSNPN and CDR2 SVGIG (reference sequence). V trimming: 6 bases; J trimming: 4 bases; junction bases outside the gene matches: 11. In nucleotides, the CDR3 is TGTGCCTGCCCCCGGACAGGGGGATTGGGAGAGACCCAGTACTTC. Its translation is CACPRTGGLGETQYF.